What follows are 12 T cell receptor beta chains derived from one specimen sequenced in a study of breast tumors, draining lymph nodes, adjacent tissues. TCRdb called the multiplex PCR reads again in MiXCR, with one record for every CDR3 protein. The table shows roughly 70,000 distinct CDR3 sequences, with around two fifths occurring only once. The sample taken for sequencing was breast tumor tissue. The receptors shown here come from a female donor with breast cancer. Some clones in this sample may be carry-over from other donors' samples.

The sample holds many counts of this clonotype. The J gene is TRBJ1-2, the V gene TRBV5-8; D may be TRBD1 (6 bases). The germline V and J ends were trimmed by 4 bases and 7 bases, with 11 bases remaining between them. The CDR3 loop spans 12 amino acids. Germline lookup yields CDR1 SGHTS and CDR2 YDEGEE. The CDR3 spells CASSQETGGYTF. CDR3 nucleotide sequence: TGTGCCAGCAGCCAAGAGACAGGTGGCTACACCTTC.

This clonotype was found many times. This chain links TRBV7-9 with TRBJ1-6; D unclear. The CDR3 runs 16 residues. Germline V gene sequence: CDR1 SEHNR, CDR2 FQNEAQ (reference sequence). Trimming cost V 4 bases and J 2 bases, with 12 bases left between them. CDR3 sequence (DNA): TGTGCCAGCAGCTCTTACCCACTGACCTATAATTCACCCCTCCACTTT. Its translation is CASSSYPLTYNSPLHF.

In this sample, this clonotype turned up once. The V and J genes are TRBV20-1 and TRBJ1-4; D might be TRBD1 (6 bases). Trimming took off 0 bases at V and 8 bases at J, with 13 bases between the two ends. This CDR3 region has 14 residues. The germline V gene encodes CDR1 DFQATT and CDR2 SNEGSKA (reference sequence). The CDR3 region is CSARDLAGDEKLFF. DNA of the CDR3: TGCAGTGCTAGAGATCTGGCAGGGGACGAAAAACTGTTTTTT.

This clonotype has ten or more counts. CDR3 sequence: CASSQEFFGLSYNSPLHF. In DNA, the CDR3 is TGTGCCAGCAGCCAAGAATTTTTCGGGTTGTCCTATAATTCACCCCTCCACTTT. This chain uses TRBV4-2 with TRBJ1-6; D not certain. The CDR3 sequence is 18 residues long. Germline-derived CDR1 and CDR2 are LGHNA and YNFKEQ. Trimming took 0 bases from V and 1 from J, leaving 13 bases between them.

The sample holds many counts of this clonotype. CDR3 DNA: TGTGCCAGCAGACAACAGGGGGTAGTGGCAGATACGCAGTATTTT. Translation: CASRQQGVVADTQYF. The chain employs TRBV7-6 and TRBJ2-3; 8 bases are a match to TRBD1. J was trimmed by 4 bases and V by 6 bases; bases with no gene match: 9. Per the germline V gene, CDR1 is SGHVS and CDR2 is FNYEAQ. This CDR3 region has 15 residues.

This clonotype has a count of ten or more. The chain carries TRBV6-6 and TRBJ1-3, with D unclear. Per germline, CDR1 MNHNY and CDR2 SVGAGI (reference sequence). Trimming took off 0 bases at V and 4 bases at J, with 13 bases between the two ends. CDR3 length: 16 residues. CDR3: CASSYSTEPGGNTIYF. As DNA, the CDR3 is TGTGCCAGCAGTTACTCCACGGAACCTGGAGGAAACACCATATATTTT.

There are many counts of this clonotype. The gene calls are TRBV2 and TRBJ2-5; 8 bases fit TRBD2. Germline CDR1 is SNHLY and CDR2 is FYNNEI. This CDR3 has 15 residues. The V gene end was trimmed by 7 bases and the J gene end by 4 bases; junction bases not matched to a gene: 11. CDR3 region: CASTWGSGAGETQYF. The CDR3 DNA follows: TGTGCCAGCACTTGGGGTAGCGGGGCAGGAGAGACCCAGTACTTC.

Concerning this clonotype itself: One end of the junction does not line up with germline, which may come from a read error. The CDR3 loop reads CSAPTTANYGYAF. DNA of the CDR3: TGCAGTGCTCCAACAACGGCTAACTATGGCTACGCCTTC. V gene TRBV20-1 combines with J gene TRBJ1-2; D gene unclear. The CDR3 runs 13 residues. The germline V gene encodes CDR1 DFQATT and CDR2 SNEGSKA (reference sequence).

This clonotype showed up many times. The CDR3 DNA reads TGTGCCAGCAGTGAGAACGGGAGGGCAGGAGATACGCAGTATTTT. Its translation: CASSENGRAGDTQYF. The gene calls are TRBV6-1 and TRBJ2-3, with TRBD2 identical over 8 bases. The CDR3 is 15 residues long. In germline, CDR1 is MNHNS, CDR2 SASEGT. V lost 3 bases and J lost 5; bases outside the gene matches: 7.

This clonotype was picked up many times. The chain employs TRBV5-5 and TRBJ1-2; the D is unclear. The CDR3 runs to 15 residues. Per germline, CDR1 SGHKS and CDR2 YYEKEE (reference sequence). V lost 3 bases and J 4 bases, leaving 16 bases between the germline ends. As DNA, the CDR3 is TGTGCCAGCAGCTCTATGACATCGGGGAGCTATGGCTACACCTTC. Encoded protein: CASSSMTSGSYGYTF.

In this sample, this clonotype turned up many times. The chain employs TRBV30 and TRBJ2-5; D might be TRBD1 or TRBD2, each matching 5 bases. The V and J ends lost 4 bases and 6 bases respectively, with 12 bases between them. Germline values: CDR1 GTSNPN, CDR2 SVGIG (reference sequence). The length of the CDR3 is 12 residues. CDR3 coding DNA: TGTGCCTGGACCTCAGGGACGCAGACCCAGTACTTC. This encodes CAWTSGTQTQYF.

This clonotype qualifies as medium-sized (0.01 to 0.1%). The chain recombines TRBV7-9 with TRBJ2-7; D might be TRBD2 (6 bases). The germline CDR1 and CDR2 sequences are SEHNR and FQNEAQ (reference sequence). CDR3 length: 15 amino acids. Trimming removed 4 bases at V and 0 bases at J, with 13 bases between. In nucleotides, the CDR3 is TGTGCCAGCAGCTCCTGGGACGGGAGCTCCTACGAGCAGTACTTC. Translation: CASSSWDGSSYEQYF.